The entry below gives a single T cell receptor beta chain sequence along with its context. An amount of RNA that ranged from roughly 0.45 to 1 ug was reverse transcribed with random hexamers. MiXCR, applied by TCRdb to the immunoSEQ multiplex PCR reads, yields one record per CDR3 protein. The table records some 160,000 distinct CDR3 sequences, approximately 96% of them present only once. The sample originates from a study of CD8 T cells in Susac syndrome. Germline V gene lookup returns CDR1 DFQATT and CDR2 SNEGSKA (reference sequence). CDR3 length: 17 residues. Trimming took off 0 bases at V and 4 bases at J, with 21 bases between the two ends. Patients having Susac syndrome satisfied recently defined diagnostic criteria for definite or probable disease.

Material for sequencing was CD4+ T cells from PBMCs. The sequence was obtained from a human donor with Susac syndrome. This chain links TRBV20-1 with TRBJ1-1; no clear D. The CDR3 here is CSARDWIRGRKGTEAFF. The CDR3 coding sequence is TGCAGTGCTAGAGATTGGATCCGCGGGCGGAAAGGCACTGAAGCTTTCTTT.